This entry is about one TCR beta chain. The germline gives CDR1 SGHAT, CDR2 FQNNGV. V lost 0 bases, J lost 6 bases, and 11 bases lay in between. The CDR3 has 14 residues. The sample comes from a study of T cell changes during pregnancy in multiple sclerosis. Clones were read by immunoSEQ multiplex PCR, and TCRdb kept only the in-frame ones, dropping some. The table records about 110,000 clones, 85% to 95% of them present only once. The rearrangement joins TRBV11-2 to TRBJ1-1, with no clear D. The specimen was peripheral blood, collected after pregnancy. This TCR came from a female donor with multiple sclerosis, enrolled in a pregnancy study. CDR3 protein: CASSLERGPAEAFF. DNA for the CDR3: TGTGCCAGCAGCTTAGAAAGAGGTCCGGCTGAAGCTTTCTTT.